The 25 T cell receptor beta chains reported below all come from one sample, sequenced in a study of blood T cell repertoires in COVID-19. Profiled with immunoSEQ multiplex PCR; TCRdb holds only in-frame clones, not every one. The sample yields roughly 300,000 clones, 87% seen once. Specimen: PBMCs or T cells enriched from blood (not recorded which). Receptors originate from a woman aged 25-40 years who had recovered from COVID-19.

V usage is TRBV7-9 and J usage is TRBJ1-3; no clear D. The CDR3 runs 13 residues. CDR1 SEHNR and CDR2 FQNEAQ come from the germline V gene (reference sequence). V lost 5 bases to trimming and J lost 7 bases, with 12 bases between them. CDR3 loop: CASSPGGRNTIYF. CDR3 bases: TGTGCCAGCAGCCCAGGTGGGAGGAACACCATATATTTT.

The rearrangement uses TRBV4-1 and TRBJ1-5, with a tentative D call TRBD1 (6 bases). This CDR3 comprises 18 residues. The germline V gene encodes CDR1 MGHRA and CDR2 YSYEKL. Trimming stripped 2 bases from V and 6 bases from J, with 23 bases between. CDR3 bases: TGCGCCAGCAGCCAAAAGAGGGCGTCAGGGGCAGGGAGTCAGCCCCAGCATTTT. Encoded protein: CASSQKRASGAGSQPQHF.

This clone was found once. This chain links TRBV11-2 with TRBJ2-5; D is possibly TRBD1 (5 bases). The germline V and J ends were trimmed by 5 bases and 0 bases, with 16 bases remaining between them. The CDR3 consists of 16 residues. Per germline, CDR1 SGHAT and CDR2 FQNNGV. CDR3 amino acids: CASSQQGREYQETQYF. CDR3 bases: TGTGCCAGCAGCCAGCAGGGCAGGGAATACCAAGAGACCCAGTACTTC.

The chain links TRBV3-1 (or the pseudogene TRBV3-2) to TRBJ2-7; 12 nucleotides agree with TRBD2. The CDR3 spans 17 residues. J was trimmed by 4 bases and V by 1 base; bases with no gene match: 8. Per the germline V gene, CDR1 is LGHDT and CDR2 is YNNKEL (reference sequence). The CDR3 here is CASSQGLAGGKGYEQYF. The CDR3 nucleotides read TGTGCCAGCAGCCAAGGGCTAGCGGGGGGGAAAGGTTACGAGCAGTACTTC.

This chain links TRBV7-9 with TRBJ2-7; D is uncertain. This CDR3 region has 12 residues. Trimming removed 0 bases from V and 7 bases from J, with 7 bases in between. Germline V lookup: CDR1 SEHNR, CDR2 FQNEAQ (reference sequence). The chain's CDR3 is CASSLAPAEQYF. The CDR3 bases are TGTGCCAGCAGCTTAGCCCCTGCGGAGCAGTACTTC.

The V and J genes are TRBV7-9 and TRBJ1-4; 8 bases line up with TRBD1. Germline V gene data show CDR1 as SEHNR and CDR2 as FQNEAQ (reference sequence). The CDR3 runs 16 residues. The J segment lost 8 bases and the V segment lost 5 bases, leaving 13 bases of the junction unmatched. The CDR3 is CASSTRRGTGIEKLFF. Here the CDR3 DNA reads TGTGCCAGCAGCACTAGACGCGGGACAGGAATAGAAAAACTGTTTTTT.

The gene calls are TRBV4-1 and TRBJ1-3; tentative D call: TRBD1 (6 bases). Germline CDR1 and CDR2: MGHRA and YSYEKL. CDR3 length: 17 amino acids. Trimming removed 2 bases from V and 0 bases from J, with 14 bases in between. In DNA form, the CDR3 reads TGCGCCAGCAGCCAATCGACAGGCCTCCTCTCTGGAAACACCATATATTTT. Its protein is CASSQSTGLLSGNTIYF.

This clone is a singleton in its sample. The chain recombines TRBV4-1 with TRBJ2-5; 8 bases are a match to TRBD2. Trimming took 1 base from V and 6 from J; bases not matched to a gene: 10. CDR1 MGHRA and CDR2 YSYEKL come from the germline V gene. The CDR3 length is 16 residues. This CDR3 reads CASSQGLGTSVKTQYF. Written as DNA, the CDR3 is TGCGCCAGCAGCCAAGGACTCGGGACTAGTGTGAAGACCCAGTACTTC.

This clone showed up just once. J is TRBJ2-2 and V is TRBV11-2; D possibly corresponds to TRBD2 (5 bases). Trimming removed 8 bases at V and 2 bases at J, with 12 bases between. This CDR3 contains 14 residues. Germline CDR1 and CDR2: SGHAT and FQNNGV. The CDR3 here is CASSEVTNTGELFF. The CDR3 DNA reads TGTGCCAGCTCGGAGGTCACCAACACCGGGGAGCTGTTTTTT.

This chain links TRBV19 with TRBJ2-1, with D tentatively TRBD2 (7 bases). V lost 4 bases, J lost 9 bases, and 19 bases lay in between. The CDR3 loop spans 15 amino acids. Germline V gene data show CDR1 as LNHDA and CDR2 as SQIVND (reference sequence). The CDR3 nucleotides are TGTGCCAGTAGTAAGGAGGGGGGGGTCAAGGTTGAGCAGTTCTTC. Translating it yields CASSKEGGVKVEQFF.

The chain joins TRBV2 to TRBJ1-4, with 12 bases matching TRBD1. The CDR3 runs to 15 residues. Germline CDR1 reads SNHLY; CDR2 reads FYNNEI. Losses at the gene ends were 4 bases for V and 7 bases for J; bases not matched to a gene: 4. CDR3 in amino acids: CASSGGTGGFEKLFF. CDR3 bases: TGTGCCAGCAGTGGGGGGACAGGGGGCTTTGAAAAACTGTTTTTT.

The chain employs TRBV24-1 and TRBJ2-3; 12 nucleotides line up with TRBD2. V lost 2 bases and J lost 6; bases outside the gene matches: 8. The CDR3 is 17 residues long. Germline values: CDR1 KGHDR, CDR2 SFDVKD. Here the CDR3 DNA reads TGTGCCACCAGTGATTACCCTAGCGGGGGGGGTCTGGATACGCAGTATTTT. Amino acids: CATSDYPSGGGLDTQYF.

The V and J genes are TRBV6-5 and TRBJ1-1, with TRBD1 matching over 7 bases. The ends lost 2 bases at V and 6 bases at J; junction bases unmatched: 6. The CDR3 has 14 amino acids. Germline CDR1 MNHEY, CDR2 SVGAGI. The CDR3 spells CASSYLTGMAEAFF. CDR3 coding DNA: TGTGCCAGCAGTTACCTGACAGGGATGGCTGAAGCTTTCTTT.

The rearrangement joins TRBV4-3 to TRBJ2-2, with 10 bases that match TRBD1. The V gene's germline CDR1 is LGHNA and CDR2 YSLEER. The V gene end was trimmed by 3 bases and the J gene end by 7 bases; junction bases not matched to a gene: 8. This CDR3 has 16 residues. The CDR3 nucleotides read TGCGCCAGCAGCCAGGCTGGGACAGGGGTGGGCGGGGAGCTGTTTTTT. The encoded protein is CASSQAGTGVGGELFF.

The J gene is TRBJ2-1, the V gene TRBV29-1; 7 bases are shared with TRBD2. Germline V CDR1 and CDR2: SQVTM, ANQGSEA. The V segment lost 8 bases and the J segment 4 bases; nucleotides outside the gene matches: 11. The CDR3 is made up of 14 amino acids. CDR3 sequence reads: CSLVRSGVYNEQFF. The CDR3 DNA reads as TGCAGCCTGGTTAGGAGCGGGGTTTACAATGAGCAGTTCTTC.

Of note for this clone: It is unclear where the CDR3 begins or ends on the DNA, so no DNA is shown, and the CDR3 is as TCRdb lists it. V usage is TRBV27 and J usage is TRBJ1-2; the D call in the table, TRBD1, was not verified against the DNA. Counting both end residues, the CDR3 totals 15 amino acids. Germline-derived CDR1 and CDR2 are MNHEY and SMNVEV (reference sequence). This CDR3 is CASSFGPGAIHGYTF.

The genes are TRBV6-2 or TRBV6-3 and TRBJ1-2; 8 bases agree with TRBD1. There are 15 residues in the CDR3. Germline V CDR1 and CDR2: MNHEY, SVGEGT. V dropped 4 bases and J dropped 7; count of bases not matched to a gene: 11. For the CDR3, the DNA is TGTGCCAGCAGTTTTATCGACAGGGGAAAGAGTGGCTACACCTTC. This codes for CASSFIDRGKSGYTF.

The chain combines TRBV9 with TRBJ2-3, with D tentatively TRBD2 (7 bases). The CDR3 spans 15 residues. V lost 3 bases, J lost 6 bases, and 17 bases lay in between. Germline values: CDR1 SGDLS, CDR2 YYNGEE. CDR3 protein: CASSALGGAGDTQYF. The CDR3 DNA is TGTGCCAGCAGCGCCCTGGGGGGGGCGGGGGATACGCAGTATTTT. The full variable domain, its missing parts supplied by reference TRBV9 and TRBJ2-3, is DSGVTQTPKHLITATGQRVTLRCSPRSGDLSVYWYQQSLDQGLQFLIQYYNGEERAKGNILERFSAQQFPDLHSELNLSSLELGDSALYFCASSALGGAGDTQYFGPGTRLTVL.

The rearrangement joins TRBV12-3 or TRBV12-4 to TRBJ2-3; D gene uncertain. The CDR3 sequence is 13 residues long. V was clipped by 6 bases and J by 3 bases, with 10 bases between them. The CDR3 DNA sequence: TGTGCCAGCAGCTCCGCAGGTACAGATACGCAGTATTTT. Translating it yields CASSSAGTDTQYF.

The chain recombines TRBV5-1 with TRBJ1-6, with unresolved D. V was shortened by 0 bases and J by 4 bases, with 14 bases between the two germline ends. This CDR3 is 17 amino acids long. CDR1 and CDR2 from the germline V gene are SGHRS and YFSETQ. CDR3 loop: CASSLAGGKGYNSPLHF. DNA of the CDR3: TGCGCCAGCAGCTTGGCCGGAGGGAAAGGATATAATTCACCCCTCCACTTT.

The chain combines TRBV12-3 or TRBV12-4 with TRBJ1-2; D ambiguous. V lost 6 bases and J lost 7, with 15 bases in between. There are 13 residues in the CDR3. As DNA, the CDR3 is TGTGCCAGCAGCCCGGCGGCCCCTGGTGGCTACACCTTC. Residues: CASSPAAPGGYTF.

The V call is TRBV18, the J call TRBJ1-2; D is unresolved. This CDR3 comprises 15 residues. The V gene lost 3 bases and the J gene lost 8 bases, with 19 bases spanning the gap. Germline V gene lookup returns CDR1 KGHSH and CDR2 LQKENI. The DNA of the CDR3 is TGTGCCAGCTCACCCACCTGGGAGCACCTCGGAGGCTACACCTTC. The encoded protein is CASSPTWEHLGGYTF.

The V call is TRBV19, the J call TRBJ1-1; the D is unclear. V dropped 3 bases and J dropped 5 bases, with 13 bases sitting between them. CDR1 is LNHDA and CDR2 is SQIVND in the germline V gene (reference sequence). The CDR3 totals 14 residues. The DNA of the CDR3 is TGTGCCAGTAGTATTGAGGGCGTCGCGACTGAAGCTTTCTTT. Translated: CASSIEGVATEAFF.

To note about this clone: At the DNA level, this CDR3 is encoded by other sequences in the same sample as well. V and J are TRBV30 and TRBJ1-5; no reliable D call. The V end lost 0 bases, the J end lost 2 bases, and 5 bases lay between the germline ends. There are 13 residues in the CDR3. Germline V gene lookup returns CDR1 GTSNPN and CDR2 SVGIG (reference sequence). CDR3 bases: TGTGCCTGGAGTGTATCGGGCAATCAGCCCCAGCATTTT. Protein: CAWSVSGNQPQHF.

V usage is TRBV28 and J usage is TRBJ2-3; 9 nucleotides line up with TRBD2. The CDR3 runs 16 residues. Trimming took 6 bases from V and 1 from J; bases not matched to a gene: 8. In germline, CDR1 is MDHEN, CDR2 SYDVKM. The CDR3 nucleotides read TGTGCCAGCAGGTGGCGGGGGGGCCTAGGCACAGATACGCAGTATTTT. Translated: CASRWRGGLGTDTQYF.